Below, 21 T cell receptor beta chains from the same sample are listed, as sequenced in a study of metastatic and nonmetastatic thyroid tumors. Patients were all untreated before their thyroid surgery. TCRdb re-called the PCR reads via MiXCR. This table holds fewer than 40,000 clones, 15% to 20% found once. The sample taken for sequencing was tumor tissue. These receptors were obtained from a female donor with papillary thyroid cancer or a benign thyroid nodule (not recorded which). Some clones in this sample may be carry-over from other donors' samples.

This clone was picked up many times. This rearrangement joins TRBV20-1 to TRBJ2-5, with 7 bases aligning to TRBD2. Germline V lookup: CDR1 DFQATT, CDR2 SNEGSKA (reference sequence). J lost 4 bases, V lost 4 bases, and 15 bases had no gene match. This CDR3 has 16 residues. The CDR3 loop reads CSAMGREGLTRETQYF. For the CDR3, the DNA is TGCAGTGCTATGGGGAGGGAGGGCCTAACCCGAGAGACCCAGTACTTC.

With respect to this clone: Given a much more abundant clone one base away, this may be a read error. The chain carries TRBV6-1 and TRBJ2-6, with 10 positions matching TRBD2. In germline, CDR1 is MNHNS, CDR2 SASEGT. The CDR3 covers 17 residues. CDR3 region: CASSHTSGTSGANVMTF. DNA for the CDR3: TGTGCCAGCAGTCATACTAGCGGGACCTCTGGGGCCAACGTCATGACTTTC.

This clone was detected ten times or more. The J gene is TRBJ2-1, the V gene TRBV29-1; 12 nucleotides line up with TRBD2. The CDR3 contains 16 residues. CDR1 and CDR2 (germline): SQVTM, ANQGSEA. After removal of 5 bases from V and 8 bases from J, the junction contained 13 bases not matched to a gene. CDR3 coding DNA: TGCAGCGTTACTTGTCCCCTAGCGGGAGGGCCCTATGAGCAGTTCTTC. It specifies CSVTCPLAGGPYEQFF.

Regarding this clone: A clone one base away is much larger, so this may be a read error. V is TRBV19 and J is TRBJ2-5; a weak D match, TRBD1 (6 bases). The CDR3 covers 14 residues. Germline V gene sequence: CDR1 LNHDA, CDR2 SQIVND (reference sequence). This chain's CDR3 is CASRPTGSQDTQYF. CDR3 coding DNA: TGTGCCAGTAGACCAACAGGGAGCCAAGATACCCAGTACTTC.

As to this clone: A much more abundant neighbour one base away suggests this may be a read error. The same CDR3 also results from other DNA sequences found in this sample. CDR3 DNA sequence: TGTGCCAGCTCACCACAAACAGGGGGGGAGACCCAGTACTTC. Translated, it gives CASSPQTGGETQYF. The chain has TRBV18 and TRBJ2-5; 8 bases are shared with TRBD1. The CDR3 contains 14 residues. V trimming: 1 base; J trimming: 5 bases; junction bases outside the gene matches: 3. Looked up from germline, CDR1 is KGHSH and CDR2 is LQKENI.

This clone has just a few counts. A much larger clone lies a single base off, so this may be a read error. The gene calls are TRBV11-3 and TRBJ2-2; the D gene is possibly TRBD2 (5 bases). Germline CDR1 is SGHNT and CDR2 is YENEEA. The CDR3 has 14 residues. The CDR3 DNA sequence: TGTGCCAGCAGCTTAATCGGGAACACCGGGGAGCTGTCTTTT. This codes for CASSLIGNTGELSF.

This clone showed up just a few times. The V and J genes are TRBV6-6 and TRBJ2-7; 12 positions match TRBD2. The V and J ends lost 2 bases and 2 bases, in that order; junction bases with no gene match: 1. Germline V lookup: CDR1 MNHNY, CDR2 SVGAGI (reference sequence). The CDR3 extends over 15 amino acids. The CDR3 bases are TGTGCCAGCAGTTACGGGACTAGCGGGCCCTACGAGCAGTACTTC. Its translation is CASSYGTSGPYEQYF.

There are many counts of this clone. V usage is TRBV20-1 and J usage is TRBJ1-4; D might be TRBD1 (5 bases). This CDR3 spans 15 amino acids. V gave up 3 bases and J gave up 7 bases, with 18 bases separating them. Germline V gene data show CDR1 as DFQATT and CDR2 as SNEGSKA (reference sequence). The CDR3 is CSARPRVLVGEKLFF. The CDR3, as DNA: TGCAGTGCTAGGCCCAGGGTTTTGGTCGGTGAAAAACTGTTTTTT.

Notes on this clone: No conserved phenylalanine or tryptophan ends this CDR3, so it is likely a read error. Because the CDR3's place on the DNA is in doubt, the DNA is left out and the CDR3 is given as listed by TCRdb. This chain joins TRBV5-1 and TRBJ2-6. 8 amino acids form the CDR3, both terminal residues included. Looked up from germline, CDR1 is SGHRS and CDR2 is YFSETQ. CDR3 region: CASSLLLS.

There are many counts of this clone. In nucleotides, the CDR3 is TGTGCCGGAGGAACCGTTGTGAACACTGAAGCTTTCTTT. Its protein is CAGGTVVNTEAFF. The genes are TRBV5-5 and TRBJ1-1; D is undetermined. V was shortened by 10 bases and J by 0 bases, with 13 bases between the two germline ends. This CDR3 has 13 amino acids. Germline values: CDR1 SGHKS, CDR2 YYEKEE (reference sequence).

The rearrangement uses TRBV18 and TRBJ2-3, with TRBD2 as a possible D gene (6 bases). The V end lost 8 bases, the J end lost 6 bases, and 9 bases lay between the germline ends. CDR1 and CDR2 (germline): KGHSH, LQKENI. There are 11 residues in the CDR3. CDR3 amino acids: CASRGGDTQYF. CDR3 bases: TGTGCCAGCCGTGGGGGGGATACGCAGTATTTT.

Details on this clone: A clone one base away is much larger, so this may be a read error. Here the CDR3 DNA reads TGTACCAGCTCACCGGTTGGGGGGACTAGCGGGAAGGAGCAGTTCTTC. This sequence encodes CTSSPVGGTSGKEQFF. The chain is built from TRBV18 and TRBJ2-1; 13 bases agree with TRBD2. The CDR3 covers 16 residues. Germline loops: CDR1 KGHSH, CDR2 LQKENI.

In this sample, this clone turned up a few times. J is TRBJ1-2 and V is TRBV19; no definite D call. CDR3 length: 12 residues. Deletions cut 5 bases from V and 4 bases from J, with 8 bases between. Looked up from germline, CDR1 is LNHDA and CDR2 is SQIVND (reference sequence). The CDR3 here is CASSPRVYGYTF. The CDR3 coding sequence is TGTGCCAGTAGTCCTAGAGTCTATGGCTACACCTTC.

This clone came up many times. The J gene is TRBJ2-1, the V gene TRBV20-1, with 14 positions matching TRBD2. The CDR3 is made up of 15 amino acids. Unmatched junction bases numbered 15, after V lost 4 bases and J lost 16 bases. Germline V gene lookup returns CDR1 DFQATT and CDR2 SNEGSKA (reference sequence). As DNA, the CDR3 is TGCAGTGCTACCAGTTCCGGGACTAGCGGGAGTCGCGCTTTCTTC. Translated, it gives CSATSSGTSGSRAFF.

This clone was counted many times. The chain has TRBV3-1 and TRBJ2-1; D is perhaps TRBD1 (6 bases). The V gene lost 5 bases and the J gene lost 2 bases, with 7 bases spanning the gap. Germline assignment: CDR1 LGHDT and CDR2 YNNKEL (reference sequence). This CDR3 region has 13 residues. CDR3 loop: CASSGQTYNEQFF. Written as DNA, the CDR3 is TGTGCCAGCAGCGGACAGACCTACAATGAGCAGTTCTTC.

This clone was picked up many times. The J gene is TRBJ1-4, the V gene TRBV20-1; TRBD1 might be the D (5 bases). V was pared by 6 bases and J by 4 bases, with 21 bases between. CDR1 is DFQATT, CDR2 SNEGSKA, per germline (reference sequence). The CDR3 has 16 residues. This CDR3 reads CSASGGWGGYNEKLFF. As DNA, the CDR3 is TGCAGTGCCAGCGGAGGGTGGGGGGGTTATAATGAAAAACTGTTTTTT.

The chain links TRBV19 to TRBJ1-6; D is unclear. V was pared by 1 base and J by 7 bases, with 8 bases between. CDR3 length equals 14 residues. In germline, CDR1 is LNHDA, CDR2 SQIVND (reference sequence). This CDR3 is CASSIGAENSPLHF. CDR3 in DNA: TGTGCCAGTAGTATAGGGGCTGAGAATTCACCCCTCCACTTT.

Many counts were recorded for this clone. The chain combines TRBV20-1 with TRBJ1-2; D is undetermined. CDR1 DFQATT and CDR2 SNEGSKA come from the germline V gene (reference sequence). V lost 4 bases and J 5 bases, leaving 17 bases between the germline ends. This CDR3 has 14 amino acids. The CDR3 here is CSAIFTSGNYGYTF. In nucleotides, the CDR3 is TGCAGTGCTATATTCACCTCCGGGAATTATGGCTACACCTTC.

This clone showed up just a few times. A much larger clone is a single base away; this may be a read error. CDR3 sequence: CASSEQFLQPQHF. The DNA of the CDR3 is TGCGCCAGCAGTGAGCAGTTTCTCCAGCCCCAGCATTTT. This rearrangement joins TRBV10-2 to TRBJ1-5, with D hard to call. V lost 2 bases, J lost 7 bases, and 9 bases lay in between. The CDR3 length is 13 residues. CDR1 WSHSY and CDR2 SAAADI come from the germline V gene.

The CDR3 DNA reads as TGTGCCAGCAGCCCCAATTTGGGCACCTTGGAGCTGTTTTTT. Its protein product is CASSPNLGTLELFF. J is TRBJ2-2 and V is TRBV11-2; D is unclear. Trimming took 5 bases from V and 10 from J, leaving 17 bases between them. CDR1 is SGHAT and CDR2 is FQNNGV in the germline V gene. The CDR3 has 14 amino acids. Combining the CDR3 with reference TRBV11-2 and TRBJ2-2 gives the whole variable domain EAGVAQSPRYKIIEKRQSVAFWCNPISGHATLYWYQQILGQGPKLLIQFQNNGVVDDSQLPKDRFSAERLKGVDSTLKIQPAKLEDSAVYLCASSPNLGTLELFFGEGSRLTVL.

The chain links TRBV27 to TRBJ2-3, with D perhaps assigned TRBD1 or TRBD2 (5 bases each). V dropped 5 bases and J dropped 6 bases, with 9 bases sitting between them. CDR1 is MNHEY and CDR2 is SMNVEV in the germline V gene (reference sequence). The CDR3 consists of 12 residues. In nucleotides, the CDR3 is TGTGCCAGCAGTGACTGGGGGGATACGCAGTATTTT. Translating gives CASSDWGDTQYF.